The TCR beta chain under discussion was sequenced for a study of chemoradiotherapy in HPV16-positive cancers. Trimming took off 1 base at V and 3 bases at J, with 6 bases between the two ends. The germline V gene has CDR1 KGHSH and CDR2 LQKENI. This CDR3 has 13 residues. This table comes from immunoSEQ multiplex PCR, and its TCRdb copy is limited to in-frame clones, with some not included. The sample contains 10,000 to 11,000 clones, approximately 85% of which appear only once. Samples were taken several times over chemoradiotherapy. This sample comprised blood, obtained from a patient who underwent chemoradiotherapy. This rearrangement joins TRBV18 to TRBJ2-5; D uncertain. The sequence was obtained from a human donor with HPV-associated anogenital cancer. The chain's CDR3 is CASSPQGKETQYF. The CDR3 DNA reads TGTGCCAGCTCACCACAGGGAAAAGAGACCCAGTACTTC.